This T cell receptor (beta chain) was sequenced for a study of cytomegalovirus exposure and HLA in healthy donors. Whole-study findings and limits: A later analysis linked a missense DCLRE1C variant to TCR beta V- and J-gene trimming. A few CMV-associated chains were confirmed in vitro to be specific for CMV antigens. A later analysis associated under 20,000 TCR beta sequences with HLA alleles at a 0.05 false discovery rate.

To note about this clone: What it binds is unknown.

Germline values: CDR1 PRHDT, CDR2 FYEKMQ (reference sequence). The CDR3 contains 18 residues. Trimming took 2 bases from V and 4 from J; bases not matched to a gene: 14. Unrecorded immune exposures were likely, despite nominal health at sampling. The PCR was carried out with 60 Vbeta primers and 13 Jbeta primers. Assay used: immunoSEQ multiplex PCR; TCRdb lists only in-frame clones, some missing. This sample has about 190,000 clones, with 75% to 90% found just once. The rearrangement uses TRBV13 and TRBJ1-3; 7 nucleotides line up with TRBD1. Sequencing was carried out using PBMCs. This TCR derives from a man in his forties or fifties in good health and CMV-seropositive. In nucleotides, the CDR3 is TGTGCCAGCAGCTTATTGAACGGACAGGTCTCAGGGGGAAACACCATATATTTT. It translates to CASSLLNGQVSGGNTIYF.